This entry features one T cell receptor (beta chain) sequence. What it binds is unknown. Expansion with viral peptide pools was applied to antigen-specific CD4+ T cells by the ViraFEST assay prior to sequencing. Once cultured for approximately ten days, the cells underwent separation to obtain CD4+ T cells. Vaccine administered to participants consisted of two doses of either BNT162b2 or mRNA-1273. Germline lookup yields CDR1 MGHRA and CDR2 YSYEKL. Trimming took off 4 bases at V and 3 bases at J, with 16 bases between the two ends. The CDR3 length is 16 residues. The data originate from a study of vaccination effects on CD4 cells after COVID-19. This table comes from immunoSEQ multiplex PCR, and its TCRdb copy is limited to in-frame clones, with some not included. Among some 27,000 clones listed, more than 60% were seen once.

Sequences were derived from CD4+ T cells from PBMCs cultured with HCoV-NL63 spike peptides, sampled after COVID-19 vaccination. The V and J genes are TRBV4-1 and TRBJ2-1, with TRBD2 as a possible D gene (6 bases). This TCR derives from a human donor who received a COVID-19 vaccine. The CDR3 sequence is CASSLKLGDFYNEQFF. The CDR3 DNA is TGCGCCAGCAGCCTAAAATTGGGGGACTTCTACAATGAGCAGTTCTTC.